Below, 28 T cell receptor beta chains from the same sample are listed, as sequenced in a study of CD4 T cells in relation to SARS-CoV-2 and coronaviruses. Using immunoSEQ multiplex PCR, the repertoire was profiled, and TCRdb retains in-frame clones only, with some absent. The sample contains 18,000 or so clones, about 72% of which appear only once. The unexposed donors gave CD4+ T cells in about 2010-2019, prior to COVID-19. Isolation of CD4+ T cells took place after less than 13 days in culture. Antigens of these TCRs are unknown. The sample was CD4+ T cells from PBMCs, cultured in vitro. The receptors shown here come from a human donor in good health.

The chain carries TRBV20-1 and TRBJ2-7, with unresolved D. There are 11 residues in the CDR3. With 6 bases removed from V and 2 bases from J, the gap between germline ends came to 8 bases. Germline CDR1 reads DFQATT; CDR2 reads SNEGSKA (reference sequence). CDR3 in amino acids: CSAGDPYEQYF. The CDR3 bases are TGCAGTGCAGGAGACCCCTACGAGCAGTACTTC.

This clone is a singleton in its sample. This chain links TRBV5-6 with TRBJ2-1; the D is unclear. The V end was cut by 4 bases, the J end by 7 bases, with 18 bases between. Germline assignment: CDR1 SGHDT and CDR2 YYEEEE. CDR3 length equals 15 residues. CDR3 loop: CASSPRTRVLNEQFF. CDR3 sequence (DNA): TGTGCCAGCAGCCCTCGAACAAGGGTCTTAAATGAGCAGTTCTTC. The complete variable domain, with remaining parts taken from reference TRBV5-6 and TRBJ2-1, reads DAGVTQSPTHLIKTRGQQVTLRCSPKSGHDTVSWYQQALGQGPQFIFQYYEEEERQRGNFPDRFSGHQFPNYSSELNVNALLLGDSALYLCASSPRTRVLNEQFFGPGTRLTVL.

The chain uses TRBV7-3 and TRBJ1-6; no reliable D call. The CDR3 runs 14 residues. V was trimmed by 2 bases and J by 4 bases, leaving 6 bases between them. CDR1 SGHTA and CDR2 FQGTGA come from the germline V gene. CDR3 sequence reads: CASSLDTYNSPLHF. CDR3 coding DNA: TGTGCCAGCAGCTTAGACACTTATAATTCACCCCTCCACTTT.

The chain couples TRBV30 to TRBJ1-3; D unclear. V was pared by 5 bases and J by 0 bases, with 5 bases between. The CDR3 covers 12 residues. Germline-derived CDR1 and CDR2 are GTSNPN and SVGIG (reference sequence). The CDR3 sequence: CAWRSSGNTIYF. CDR3 DNA sequence: TGTGCCTGGCGGAGCTCTGGAAACACCATATATTTT.

The table lists this clone with a count of one. The genes are TRBV7-9 and TRBJ2-1, with 8 nucleotides matching TRBD2. The CDR3 contains 14 residues. Germline V lookup: CDR1 SEHNR, CDR2 FQNEAQ (reference sequence). CDR3 sequence (DNA): TGTGCTTGCTGTCCGGGGGGGATTTGCAATGAGCAGTTCTTC. Its translation: CACCPGGICNEQFF.

The rearrangement uses TRBV10-3 and TRBJ2-1; TRBD1 matches 8 bases. The J segment lost 6 bases and the V segment lost 7 bases, leaving 2 bases of the junction unmatched. The germline V gene has CDR1 ENHRY and CDR2 SYGVKD. This CDR3 comprises 12 residues. The CDR3 DNA sequence: TGTGCCATCAAGGGGACAGGCAATGAGCAGTTCTTC. This gives the protein CAIKGTGNEQFF.

The chain uses TRBV4-1 and TRBJ1-2, with 7 bases fitting TRBD1. The trim removed 0 bases at V and 8 bases at J, leaving 9 bases unmatched. The V gene's germline CDR1 is MGHRA and CDR2 YSYEKL. This CDR3 has 15 residues. The CDR3 reads CASSQEIWGRGGYTF. In DNA, the CDR3 is TGCGCCAGCAGCCAAGAAATCTGGGGCAGGGGGGGCTACACCTTC.

The V call is TRBV3-1 (or the pseudogene TRBV3-2), the J call TRBJ2-7, with 9 bases identical to TRBD2. The CDR3 consists of 16 residues. The junction had 8 bases not matched to a gene; V was cut back by 4 bases and J by 1 base. Germline V gene data show CDR1 as LGHDT and CDR2 as YNNKEL (reference sequence). The CDR3 loop is CASSPQASGVSYEQYF. CDR3 bases: TGTGCCAGCAGCCCCCAGGCTAGCGGGGTTTCCTACGAGCAGTACTTC.

V usage is TRBV5-4 and J usage is TRBJ1-2, with unresolved D. The germline V and J ends were trimmed by 0 bases and 8 bases, with 8 bases remaining between them. CDR1 and CDR2 (germline): SGHNT, YYREEE (reference sequence). The CDR3 contains 12 residues. The CDR3 nucleotides read TGTGCCAGCAGCTTGGATGGTACCGGCTACACCTTC. This gives the protein CASSLDGTGYTF. The full variable domain, completed using reference TRBV5-4 and TRBJ1-2, is ETGVTQSPTHLIKTRGQQVTLRCSSQSGHNTVSWYQQALGQGPQFIFQYYREEENGRGNFPPRFSGLQFPNYSSELNVNALELDDSALYLCASSLDGTGYTFGSGTRLTVV.

The chain joins TRBV2 to TRBJ1-1, with D possibly being TRBD1 (5 bases). Germline values: CDR1 SNHLY, CDR2 FYNNEI. CDR3 length: 16 amino acids. The germline V and J ends were trimmed by 6 bases and 0 bases, with 17 bases remaining between them. The CDR3 loop reads CASRSRDPNLNTEAFF. CDR3 coding DNA: TGTGCCAGCAGATCCCGGGACCCCAACCTGAACACTGAAGCTTTCTTT. Combining the CDR3 with reference TRBV2 and TRBJ1-1 gives the whole variable domain EPEVTQTPSHQVTQMGQEVILRCVPISNHLYFYWYRQILGQKVEFLVSFYNNEISEKSEIFDDQFSVERPDGSNFTLKIRSTKLEDSAMYFCASRSRDPNLNTEAFFGQGTRLTVV.

The chain couples TRBV5-6 to TRBJ2-1; D may correspond to TRBD1 or TRBD2 (6 bases each). This CDR3 is 15 amino acids long. V lost 4 bases and J lost 1, with 12 bases in between. Germline V lookup: CDR1 SGHDT, CDR2 YYEEEE. This CDR3 reads CASSDGGLSYNEQFF. CDR3 DNA: TGTGCCAGCAGCGACGGGGGCTTATCCTACAATGAGCAGTTCTTC. Filled out from reference TRBV5-6 and TRBJ2-1, the complete variable domain reads DAGVTQSPTHLIKTRGQQVTLRCSPKSGHDTVSWYQQALGQGPQFIFQYYEEEERQRGNFPDRFSGHQFPNYSSELNVNALLLGDSALYLCASSDGGLSYNEQFFGPGTRLTVL.

The chain combines TRBV28 with TRBJ2-7; TRBD1 matches at 9 bases. CDR1 MDHEN and CDR2 SYDVKM come from the germline V gene. J lost 5 bases, V lost 6 bases, and 5 bases had no gene match. CDR3 length: 13 residues. CDR3 sequence: CASRRTGDHEQYF. Here the CDR3 DNA reads TGTGCCAGCAGGCGGACAGGGGACCACGAGCAGTACTTC. Based on the CDR3 plus reference TRBV28 and TRBJ2-7, the full variable domain is DVKVTQSSRYLVKRTGEKVFLECVQDMDHENMFWYRQDPGLGLRLIYFSYDVKMKEKGDIPEGYSVSREKKERFSLILESASTNQTSMYLCASRRTGDHEQYFGPGTRLTVT.

This chain connects TRBV6-4 to TRBJ2-1, with TRBD2 identical over 8 bases. J gave up 0 bases and V 2 bases, and 0 bases lay outside the gene matches. The length of the CDR3 is 15 residues. Germline values: CDR1 MRHNA, CDR2 SNTAGT. In DNA, the CDR3 is TGTGCCAGCAGTGACGGGACTAGCTCCTACAATGAGCAGTTCTTC. It codes for CASSDGTSSYNEQFF.

The chain uses TRBV12-5 and TRBJ1-1, with D maybe TRBD1 (6 bases). Deletions cut 1 base from V and 7 bases from J, with 10 bases between. Germline lookup yields CDR1 LGHNT and CDR2 FRNRAP. This CDR3 comprises 13 residues. CDR3 DNA: TGTGCTAGTGGTTTGGGAACAGGGTTTGAAGCTTTCTTT. Its translation: CASGLGTGFEAFF.

The chain couples TRBV14 to TRBJ2-3, with unresolved D. This CDR3 is built from 14 residues. CDR1 is SGHDN, CDR2 FVKESK, per germline. V lost 4 bases, J lost 6 bases, and 14 bases lay in between. CDR3 amino acids: CASSPQGTFDTQYF. The CDR3 coding sequence is TGTGCCAGCAGCCCGCAAGGCACATTCGATACGCAGTATTTT. The whole variable domain, remainder taken from reference TRBV14 and TRBJ2-3, is EAGVTQFPSHSVIEKGQTVTLRCDPISGHDNLYWYRRVMGKEIKFLLHFVKESKQDESGMPNNRFLAERTGGTYSTLKVQPAELEDSGVYFCASSPQGTFDTQYFGPGTRLTVL.

CDR3 in DNA: TGTGCCAGCAGTTACGATCACAATGAGCAGTTCTTC. Amino acid sequence: CASSYDHNEQFF. The V gene is TRBV5-4, the J gene TRBJ2-1; D is undetermined. Germline-derived CDR1 and CDR2 are SGHNT and YYREEE (reference sequence). Deletions cut 5 bases from V and 5 bases from J, with 8 bases between. The CDR3 has 12 amino acids.

V and J are TRBV15 and TRBJ2-5, with D unclear. The germline CDR1 and CDR2 sequences are LNHNV and YYDKDF (reference sequence). The length of the CDR3 is 14 residues. V lost 3 bases and J lost 5, with 13 bases in between. Written as DNA, the CDR3 is TGTGCCACCAGCAGCAGGTTTAGGTCCGAGACCCAGTACTTC. It yields the protein CATSSRFRSETQYF.

The chain recombines TRBV19 with TRBJ2-1, with no clear D. Trimming stripped 8 bases from V and 0 bases from J, with 14 bases between. This CDR3 is 15 amino acids long. Germline-derived CDR1 and CDR2 are LNHDA and SQIVND (reference sequence). CDR3 DNA sequence: TGTGCCAGTTCGGACCGGCTTAGCTCCTACAATGAGCAGTTCTTC. Translation: CASSDRLSSYNEQFF.

This chain joins TRBV3-1 (or the pseudogene TRBV3-2) and TRBJ2-5; TRBD2 agrees at 7 bases. Germline values: CDR1 LGHDT, CDR2 YNNKEL (reference sequence). CDR3 length: 18 amino acids. The V gene end was trimmed by 3 bases and the J gene end by 4 bases; junction bases not matched to a gene: 17. DNA of the CDR3: TGTGCCAGCAGCCACCGAATCAAGTTCGCAGGCGGGAGAGAGACCCAGTACTTC. Its protein is CASSHRIKFAGGRETQYF.

This clone was observed once. J is TRBJ1-1 and V is TRBV21-1. TRBV21-1 is an annotated pseudogene. This CDR3 has 17 amino acids. CDR3 loop: CASSKVGGVEGNTEAFF. CDR3 DNA sequence: TGTGCCAGCAGCAAAGTGGGAGGGGTGGAGGGGAACACTGAAGCTTTCTTT.

The J gene is TRBJ2-5, the V gene TRBV6-6, with TRBD2 matching over 8 bases. The CDR3 totals 14 residues. The germline CDR1 and CDR2 sequences are MNHNY and SVGAGI (reference sequence). V was clipped by 6 bases and J by 2 bases; unmatched bases: 5. CDR3: CASRALAGQETQYF. The CDR3 bases are TGTGCCAGCAGAGCCTTAGCGGGACAAGAGACCCAGTACTTC.

This chain uses TRBV27 with TRBJ2-1, with D perhaps matching TRBD2 (6 bases). The germline V gene encodes CDR1 MNHEY and CDR2 SMNVEV (reference sequence). V dropped 0 bases and J dropped 5 bases, with 14 bases sitting between them. The CDR3 is made up of 16 amino acids. CDR3 bases: TGTGCCAGCAGTTTATCGTCCTGGCGGGGAAACAATGAGCAGTTCTTC. Amino acid sequence: CASSLSSWRGNNEQFF.

The chain is built from TRBV12-5 and TRBJ2-6; D gene uncertain. The CDR3 has 13 residues. CDR1 is LGHNT, CDR2 FRNRAP, per germline. The V end was cut by 6 bases, the J end by 8 bases, with 11 bases between. The CDR3 protein is CASGRPNSNVLTF. The CDR3 coding sequence is TGTGCTAGTGGCCGCCCGAATTCCAACGTCCTGACTTTC.

The chain uses TRBV5-1 and TRBJ2-7, with D perhaps given as TRBD1 or TRBD2 (6 bases each). This CDR3 has 14 amino acids. CDR1 is SGHRS, CDR2 YFSETQ, per germline. V was cut by 4 bases and J by 6 bases, with 17 bases left in between. In DNA form, the CDR3 reads TGCGCCAGCAGCCCGGATGTGGGGGGCCGCGAGCAGTACTTC. Its protein is CASSPDVGGREQYF.

This chain links TRBV30 with TRBJ2-1, with 11 bases lining up with TRBD2. The ends lost 1 base at V and 5 bases at J; junction bases unmatched: 4. CDR1 and CDR2 from the germline V gene are GTSNPN and SVGIG (reference sequence). This CDR3 region has 15 residues. DNA of the CDR3: TGTGCCTGGAGTGCCGGGACTAGCGGTAACAATGAGCAGTTCTTC. Its translation: CAWSAGTSGNNEQFF.

The CDR3: CASSKEVCPEQYF. The CDR3 DNA sequence: TGTGCCAGCAGCAAAGAGGTCTGCCCCGAGCAGTACTTC. The chain uses TRBV21-1 and TRBJ2-7. TRBV21-1 is given as a pseudogene. The CDR3 is 13 residues long.

This clone was picked up a small number of times. CDR3 in amino acids: CASSTGQGGTYEQYF. For the CDR3, the DNA is TGCGCCAGCAGCACTGGACAGGGGGGGACCTACGAGCAGTACTTC. The chain carries TRBV5-1 and TRBJ2-7; the match to TRBD1 covers 10 bases. CDR1 and CDR2 from the germline V gene are SGHRS and YFSETQ. With V trimmed by 4 bases and J by 2 bases, 6 bases remained unmatched. This CDR3 has 15 amino acids.

V and J are TRBV18 and TRBJ2-7; the D is unclear. With 4 bases removed from V and 3 bases from J, the gap between germline ends came to 16 bases. The CDR3 contains 15 residues. Germline V lookup: CDR1 KGHSH, CDR2 LQKENI. CDR3 protein: CASSRALGSNYEQYF. CDR3 nucleotides: TGTGCCAGCTCACGGGCTTTGGGGTCGAACTACGAGCAGTACTTC.